A selection of T cell receptor beta chains follows, all from one sample in a study of regulatory T cells in long-lasting Graves disease. MiXCR was run by TCRdb on the multiplex PCR reads, yielding one entry per CDR3 protein. The data contain about 530,000 distinct CDR3 sequences, about 15% of them singletons. The sample also formed part of further work on T cells in Graves' hyperthyroidism and ophthalmopathy.

Sequenced here: peripheral blood mononuclear cells (PBMCs), sampled at new diagnosis, from a patient treated with antithyroid drugs. Receptor source: a woman aged 40 to 65 with Graves disease. Each CDR3 is given without its conserved first and last residue. The order of the fields is CDR3 length, J gene, V gene, CDR3 protein.

>13|TRBJ2-1|TRBV2
ASSEDGSTYNEQF
>12|TRBJ2-5|TRBV6-5
ASSYFQGLETQY
>13|TRBJ1-2|TRBV5-6
ASSTPGTGTDGYT
>13|TRBJ2-2|TRBV2
ASRDRGRTTGELF
>12|TRBJ2-1|TRBV5-1
ASSLGQANNEQF
>14|TRBJ1-5|TRBV7-3
ASSLGTGDSNQPQH
>13|TRBJ2-3|TRBV7-9
ASSRQDSPSDTQY
>11|TRBJ2-5|TRBV2
ASSGDREETQY
>13|TRBJ1-1|TRBV5-1
ASSLWALPNTEAF
>12|TRBJ2-2|TRBV7-8
ASSLYPGGGELF
>11|TRBJ2-2|TRBV19
ASSSYLAGELF
>11|TRBJ2-1|TRBV20-1
SAPETGEFEQF
>11|TRBJ1-4|TRBV29-1
SVRTDFNEKLF
>12|TRBJ2-4|TRBV12-3/TRBV12-4
ASSHVGTRNIQY
>14|TRBJ1-3|TRBV7-9
ASSLGASRPGNTIY
>11|TRBJ1-1|TRBV12-3/TRBV12-4
ASKSRGRTEAF
>13|TRBJ2-7|TRBV6-1
ASRSDRVSSYEQY
>19|TRBJ2-7|TRBV6-1
ASSKGEKFGTARRSSYEQY
>14|TRBJ2-1|TRBV10-3
AISGPVGAGDNEQF
>9|TRBJ1-2|TRBV12-3/TRBV12-4
ASRNPSGYT
>11|TRBJ2-7|TRBV10-3
ATRGGSSYEQY
>13|TRBJ2-3|TRBV27
ASSLSWRITDTQY
>9|TRBJ1-1|TRBV29-1
SAPEDREAF
>19|TRBJ2-3|TRBV4-1
ASSQDPGLAGGGPLLDTQY
>13|TRBJ2-1|TRBV3-1
ASSSVAGGHNEQF
>12|TRBJ2-3|TRBV2
ASSGLASTDTQY
>11|TRBJ1-5|TRBV10-3
AISERGDQPQH
>13|TRBJ2-7|TRBV5-1
ASSLEGGGSYEQY
>13|TRBJ1-2|TRBV5-1
ASSLGSTGQYGYT
>15|TRBJ2-5|TRBV27
ASPTDRQTNKQETQY
>13|TRBJ1-3|TRBV6-1
ASRTDRGSGNTIY
>13|TRBJ1-2|TRBV10-3
AISDPQGSNYGYT
>12|TRBJ1-6|TRBV6-1
ASSELGGSSPLH
>16|TRBJ1-5|TRBV12-3/TRBV12-4
ASSLAISDRGNRQPQH
>14|TRBJ2-3|TRBV11-2
ASSGWGGDSTDTQY
>12|TRBJ1-5|TRBV20-1
SASRVGVGQPQH
>14|TRBJ1-5|TRBV6-1
ASSDDLDVGNQPQH
>11|TRBJ2-1|TRBV11-3
ASSAGGFNEQF
>11|TRBJ2-2|TRBV30
AWSVSSAGELF
>13|TRBJ1-1|TRBV18
ASSQLIQGKAEAF
>13|TRBJ2-5|TRBV12-3/TRBV12-4
ASSWLAGNQETQY